This TCR beta chain was documented in a study of metastatic and nonmetastatic thyroid tumors. In the study overall: Repertoire comparisons spanned blood and tumor or nodule tissue from malignant and benign thyroid patients.

Original processing notes: What underpinned the distant-metastasis classifier for papillary thyroid cancer was the set of CDR3 differences across clinicopathological groups. TCRdb used MiXCR to call clones anew from the PCR reads. TCRdb's processing, not the authors', yielded these V and J calls. The sample shows about 40,000 clones, roughly 10% of them seen only once. No patient had received any treatment before thyroid surgery. This clone was observed many times. The ends lost 2 bases at V and 2 bases at J; junction bases unmatched: 5. Germline assignment: CDR1 DFQATT and CDR2 SNEGSKA (reference sequence). The CDR3 extends over 15 amino acids.

The receptor was isolated from a female donor with papillary thyroid cancer or a benign thyroid nodule (not recorded which). Some clones in this sample may be carry-over from other donors' samples. The rearrangement uses TRBV20-1 and TRBJ2-7; 11 positions match TRBD2. Sequencing input: blood. CDR3 amino acids: CSARLPTSGTYEQYF. The CDR3 DNA reads TGCAGTGCTAGATTGCCGACTAGCGGGACCTACGAGCAGTACTTC.